This note documents a single T cell receptor (beta chain) sequence. This CDR3 contains 16 residues. The germline V and J ends were trimmed by 0 bases and 0 bases, with 9 bases remaining between them. The germline V gene has CDR1 LNHNV and CDR2 YYDKDF (reference sequence). These data originate in a study of cytomegalovirus exposure and HLA in healthy donors. Primers for the PCR totalled 60 Vbeta and 13 Jbeta. Assay: immunoSEQ multiplex PCR; the TCRdb copy retains only in-frame clones and omits some. This sample carries about 170,000 clones, roughly 79% of them seen once, and the ten largest clones take 2.5% to 4%.

Specimen: PBMCs. The rearrangement uses TRBV15 and TRBJ2-1; no clear D. This receptor was identified in a woman aged 45-65 years in good health and CMV-seropositive. CDR3 sequence (DNA): TGTGCCACCAGCAGAGATCCAACGAGCTCCTACAATGAGCAGTTCTTC. Protein product: CATSRDPTSSYNEQFF.